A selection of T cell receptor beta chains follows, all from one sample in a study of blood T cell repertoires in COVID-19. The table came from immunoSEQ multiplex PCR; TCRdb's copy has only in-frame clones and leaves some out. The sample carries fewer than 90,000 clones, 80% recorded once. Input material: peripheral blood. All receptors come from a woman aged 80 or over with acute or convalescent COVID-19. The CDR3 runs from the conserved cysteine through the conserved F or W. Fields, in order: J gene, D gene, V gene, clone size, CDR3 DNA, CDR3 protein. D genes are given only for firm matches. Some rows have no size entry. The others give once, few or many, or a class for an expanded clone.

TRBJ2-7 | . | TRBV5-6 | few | TGTGCCAGCAGCTCGCTCCAGGGTTACGAGCAGTACTTC | CASSSLQGYEQYF
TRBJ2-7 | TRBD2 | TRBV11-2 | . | TGTGCCAGCAGCTTCGGATTAGCGGGAACGGGGGAGCAGTACTTC | CASSFGLAGTGEQYF
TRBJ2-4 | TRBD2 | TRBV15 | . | TGTGCCACCAGCAGCGGGAGGGAAAACATTCAGTACTTC | CATSSGRENIQYF
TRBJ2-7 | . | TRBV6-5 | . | TGTGCCAGCAGTTACTCTAGCGAACACTACGAGCAGTACTTC | CASSYSSEHYEQYF
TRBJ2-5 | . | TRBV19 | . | TGTGCCAGTAGTATAGGAGGAGAGACCCAGTACTTC | CASSIGGETQYF
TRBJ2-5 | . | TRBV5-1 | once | TGCGCCAGCAGCTTGGCCCTTGTCTCCTCTGGGGGGGGCCAGAAGACCCAGTACTTC | CASSLALVSSGGGQKTQYF
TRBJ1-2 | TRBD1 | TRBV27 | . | TGTGCCAGCAGTCCGACAGGGGGCGCTTGGTATGGCTACACCTTC | CASSPTGGAWYGYTF
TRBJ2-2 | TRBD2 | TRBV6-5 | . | TGTGCCAGCATTCCACGGGGGGCGAACACCGGGGAGCTGTTTTTT | CASIPRGANTGELFF
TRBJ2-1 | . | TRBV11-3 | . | TGTGCCAGCAGCTTGGAGGGATTCTACAATGAGCAGTTCTTC | CASSLEGFYNEQFF
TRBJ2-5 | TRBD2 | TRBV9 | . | TGTGCCAGCAGCGGCCGATTGGGGACTAGCGTGGAGACCCAGTACTTC | CASSGRLGTSVETQYF
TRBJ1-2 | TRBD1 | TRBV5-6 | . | TGTGCCAGCAGCTCCCTGAGTAGGGGGCGATCGAACTATGGCTACACCTTC | CASSSLSRGRSNYGYTF
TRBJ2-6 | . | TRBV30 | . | TGTGCCTGGAGTGACAGCCCACTGTCTGGGGCCAACGTCCTGACTTTC | CAWSDSPLSGANVLTF
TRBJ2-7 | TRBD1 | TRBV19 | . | TGTGCCAGTAGGGGACAGGATCGGTACGAGCAGTACTTC | CASRGQDRYEQYF
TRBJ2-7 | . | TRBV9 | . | TGTGCCAGCAGCGTAGGAACAGACCCCTCCTACGAGCAGTACTTC | CASSVGTDPSYEQYF
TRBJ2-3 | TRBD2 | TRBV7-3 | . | TGTGCCAGCAGCAAAGAGCGGGATAGCACAGATACGCAGTATTTT | CASSKERDSTDTQYF
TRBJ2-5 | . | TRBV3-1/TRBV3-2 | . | TGTGCCAGCAGCCAAGATCTATGGTACCAAGAGACCCAGTACTTC | CASSQDLWYQETQYF
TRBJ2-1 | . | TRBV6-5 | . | TGTGCCAGCAGAGTAGCGGAAGGGCCCCAGGGTGAGCAGTTCTTC | CASRVAEGPQGEQFF
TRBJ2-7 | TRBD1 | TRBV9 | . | TGTGCCAGCAGCTCCCGACAGGGGGCTAGGGAGCAGTACTTC | CASSSRQGAREQYF
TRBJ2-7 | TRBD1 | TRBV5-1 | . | TGCGCCAGCAGCCCCTCGGGACAGACCTACGAGCAGTACTTC | CASSPSGQTYEQYF
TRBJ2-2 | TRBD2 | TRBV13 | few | TGTGCCAGCAGCCTCCACCTCCTAGCGGGGGGTAGGACCGGGGAGCTGTTTTTT | CASSLHLLAGGRTGELFF
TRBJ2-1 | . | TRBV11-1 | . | TGTGCCAGCAGCCTCCGGGATATTTACAATGAGCAGTTCTTC | CASSLRDIYNEQFF
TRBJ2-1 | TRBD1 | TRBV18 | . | TGTGCCAGCTCTCCTCGGACAGGGGGCTCTCACGGGAGCAGGAATGAGCAGTTCTTC | CASSPRTGGSHGSRNEQFF
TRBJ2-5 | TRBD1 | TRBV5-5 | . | TGTGCCAGCAGCCGGGACAGGGGTGGAGAGACCCAGTACTTC | CASSRDRGGETQYF
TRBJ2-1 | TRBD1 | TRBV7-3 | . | TGTGCCAGCAGCTTAACGGACAGGGTGCAGTTCTTC | CASSLTDRVQFF
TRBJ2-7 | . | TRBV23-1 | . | TGCGCCAGCAGTCAAGGGCGAATAGGGGGAACCTACGAGCAGTACTTC | CASSQGRIGGTYEQYF
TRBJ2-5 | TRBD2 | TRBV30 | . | TGTGCCTGGCACGGGAGGGAGACCCAGTACTTC | CAWHGRETQYF
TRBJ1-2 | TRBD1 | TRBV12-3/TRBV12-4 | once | TGTGCCAGCAGTTTACAAGGGGGCGGTGGCTACACCTTC | CASSLQGGGGYTF
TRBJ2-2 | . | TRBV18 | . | TGTGCCAGCTCCAAGGTCCGGGACACCGGGGAGCTGTTTTTT | CASSKVRDTGELFF
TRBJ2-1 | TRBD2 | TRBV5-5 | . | TGTGCCAGCAGCCCGGGACTAGCGGGAGCTACCTACAATGAGCAGTTCTTC | CASSPGLAGATYNEQFF
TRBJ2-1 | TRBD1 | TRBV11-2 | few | TGTGCCAGCAGCTCGGGACAGGGGGCATACAATGAGCAGTTCTTC | CASSSGQGAYNEQFF
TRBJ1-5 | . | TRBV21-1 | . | TGTGCCAGGACAGGGGGCAATCAGCCCCAGCATTTT | CARTGGNQPQHF
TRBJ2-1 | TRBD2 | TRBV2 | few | TGTGCCAGCAGAACTAGCGGGGGTAACAATGAGCAGTTCTTC | CASRTSGGNNEQFF
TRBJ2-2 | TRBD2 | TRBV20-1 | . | TGCAGTGCTGGTGGACTAGCATCCGGGGAGCTGTTTTTT | CSAGGLASGELFF
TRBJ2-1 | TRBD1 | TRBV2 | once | TGTGCCAGCAGGGAGACAGGGACCTTATACAATGAGCAGTTCTTC | CASRETGTLYNEQFF
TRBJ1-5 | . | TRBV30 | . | TGTGCCTGGAGCCGACTCCGGGGGGGCAATCAGCCCCAGCATTTT | CAWSRLRGGNQPQHF
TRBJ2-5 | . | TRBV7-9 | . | TGTGCCAGCAGCTCGAAGGGGGGGGGCGCCCTCCGAGAGACCCAGTACTTC | CASSSKGGGALRETQYF
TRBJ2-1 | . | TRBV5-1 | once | TGCGCCAGCAAAACGGCGGCAGATCGCTCCTACAATGAGCAGTTCTTC | CASKTAADRSYNEQFF
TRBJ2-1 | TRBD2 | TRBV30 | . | TGTGCCTGGAGCGGACTAGCGGGGGGGCGTAATGAGCAGTTCTTC | CAWSGLAGGRNEQFF
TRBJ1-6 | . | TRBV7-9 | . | TGTGCCAGCAGCCTGGAGCCTAATTCACCCCTCCACTTT | CASSLEPNSPLHF
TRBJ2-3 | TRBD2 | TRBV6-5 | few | TGTGCCAGCACCAACCGGGGGGGGCCAGATACGCAGTATTTT | CASTNRGGPDTQYF
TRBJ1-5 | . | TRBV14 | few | TGTGCCAGCAGCCAAGATCGAGGTCAGCCCCAGCATTTT | CASSQDRGQPQHF
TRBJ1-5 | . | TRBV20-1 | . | TGCAGTGCCAGTCGGGGGAATCAGCCCCAGCATTTT | CSASRGNQPQHF
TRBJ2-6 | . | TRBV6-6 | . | TGTGCCAGCTGTCAACTAGCCCCATCTGGGGCCAACGTCCTGACTTTC | CASCQLAPSGANVLTF